The sequence of this TCR beta chain was determined in a study of sequential checkpoint blockade in melanoma. Per germline, CDR1 WSHSY and CDR2 SAAADI. The germline V and J ends were trimmed by 6 bases and 2 bases, with 29 bases remaining between them. The CDR3 length is 19 residues. The treatment is: randomized to nivolumab then ipilimumab (arm A) or the reverse (arm B). The protocol was immunoSEQ multiplex PCR, while the TCRdb copy is restricted to in-frame clones and leaves out a portion. The sample gives roughly 7,000 clones, roughly 28% of which show up once; over 20% is in the top ten. The chain is built from TRBV10-2 and TRBJ2-7, with D perhaps matching TRBD1 or TRBD2 (6 bases each). The sequencing used tumor tissue (inferred from file names), collected from a patient given nivolumab and ipilimumab in sequence. The TCR comes from a human donor with melanoma. This chain's CDR3 is CASRLKGGLHPVIAYEQYF. Here the CDR3 DNA reads TGCGCCAGCAGGCTCAAAGGGGGACTTCATCCTGTCATAGCCTACGAGCAGTACTTC.